This T cell receptor beta chain derives from a study of CD8+ T cells in alopecia areata. Noted treatment: oral pan-JAK inhibitor, 5-10 mg twice daily. Cell sorting on a FACSAria was used to separate CD4+ and CD8+ T cells from the PBMCs. The ends lost 2 bases at V and 4 bases at J; junction bases unmatched: 7. CDR1 SGDLS and CDR2 YYNGEE come from the germline V gene. CDR3 length equals 17 residues. The sequencing template was cDNA reverse transcribed from extracted RNA. The repertoire was sequenced with immunoSEQ multiplex PCR; TCRdb's copy has only in-frame clones and lacks some. The repertoire has around 200,000 clones, 50% to 60% of them found once; the top ten carry roughly 0.67%.

Sequencing used CD4+ T cells sorted from blood, obtained at week 4, from a patient treated with tofacitinib. The TCR originated in a human donor with alopecia areata. The chain carries TRBV9 and TRBJ2-5, with 14 bases aligning to TRBD2. The CDR3 bases are TGTGCCAGCAGCGTGAGAGGGACTAGCGGGGGTGGAGAGACCCAGTACTTC. This codes for CASSVRGTSGGGETQYF.